This T cell receptor (beta chain) comes out of a study of response to subunit inactivated influenza vaccine. TCRdb itself ran the RT-PCR reads through MiXCR, one entry per CDR3 protein. The sample consists of about 570,000 distinct CDR3 sequences, approximately 10% of them appearing once. This clonotype occurred many times. The same specimen was also included in a second study, on T cells expressing NK-cell markers. That study adds: The authors generated TCR beta cDNA through 5'RACE template switching with UMIs. In sorted CD3+CD56+NKG2C+, CD3+CD56+NKG2C- and CD3+CD56-NKG2C+ T cells, TCR beta repertoires were obtained.

The clonotype originates from a man aged 45-60 years who received an inactivated influenza vaccine. Sequenced material: PBMCs from blood, taken on the day of vaccination.

CDR3 DNA sequence: TGTGCCAGCAGTTTTTTAGGGCCGAACACCGGGGAGCTGTTTTTT. It encodes CASSFLGPNTGELFF. The genes are TRBV12-3 or TRBV12-4 and TRBJ2-2; D remains unclear. The V end was cut by 3 bases, the J end by 0 bases, with 8 bases between. This CDR3 comprises 15 residues.